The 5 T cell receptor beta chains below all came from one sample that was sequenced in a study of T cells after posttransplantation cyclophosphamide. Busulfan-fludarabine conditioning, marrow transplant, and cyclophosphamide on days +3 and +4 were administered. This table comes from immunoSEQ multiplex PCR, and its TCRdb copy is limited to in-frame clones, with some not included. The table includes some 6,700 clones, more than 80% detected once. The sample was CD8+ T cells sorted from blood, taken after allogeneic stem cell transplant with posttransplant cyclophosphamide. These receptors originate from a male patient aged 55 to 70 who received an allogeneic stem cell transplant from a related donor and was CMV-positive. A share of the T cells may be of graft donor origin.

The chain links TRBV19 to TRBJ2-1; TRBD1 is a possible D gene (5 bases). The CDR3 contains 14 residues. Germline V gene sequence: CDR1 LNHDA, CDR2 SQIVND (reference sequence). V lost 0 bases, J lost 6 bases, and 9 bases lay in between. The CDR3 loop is CASSIDWQGNEQFF. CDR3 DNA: TGTGCCAGTAGTATAGATTGGCAGGGCAATGAGCAGTTCTTC.

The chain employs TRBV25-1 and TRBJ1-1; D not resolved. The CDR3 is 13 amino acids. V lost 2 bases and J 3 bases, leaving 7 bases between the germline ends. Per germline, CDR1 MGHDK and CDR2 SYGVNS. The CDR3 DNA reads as TGTGCCAGCAGTGAACAGGAGGACACTGAAGCTTTCTTT. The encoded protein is CASSEQEDTEAFF. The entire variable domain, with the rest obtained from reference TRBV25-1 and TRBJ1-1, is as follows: EADIYQTPRYLVIGTGKKITLECSQTMGHDKMYWYQQDPGMELHLIHYSYGVNSTEKGDLSSESTVSRIRTEHFPLTLESARPSHTSQYLCASSEQEDTEAFFGQGTRLTVV.

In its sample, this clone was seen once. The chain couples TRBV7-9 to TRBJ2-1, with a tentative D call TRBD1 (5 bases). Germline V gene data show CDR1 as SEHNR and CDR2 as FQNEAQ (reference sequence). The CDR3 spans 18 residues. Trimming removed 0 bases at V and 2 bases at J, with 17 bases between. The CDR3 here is CASSLALGGRATYNEQFF. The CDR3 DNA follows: TGTGCCAGCAGCTTAGCGCTAGGTGGCAGGGCGACCTACAATGAGCAGTTCTTC.

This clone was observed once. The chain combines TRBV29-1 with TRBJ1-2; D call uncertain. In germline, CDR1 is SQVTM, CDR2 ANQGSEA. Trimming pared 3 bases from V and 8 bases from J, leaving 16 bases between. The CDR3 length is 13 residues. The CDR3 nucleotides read TGCAGCGTTGATGACGGCGAAACGGGAGGCTACACCTTC. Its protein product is CSVDDGETGGYTF.

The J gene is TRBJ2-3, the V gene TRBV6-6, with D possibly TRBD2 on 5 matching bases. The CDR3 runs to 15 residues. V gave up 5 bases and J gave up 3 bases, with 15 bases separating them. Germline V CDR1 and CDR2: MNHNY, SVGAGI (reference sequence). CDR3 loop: CASSPGFERTDTQYF. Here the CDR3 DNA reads TGTGCCAGCAGTCCGGGGTTTGAGAGGACAGATACGCAGTATTTT.